These T cell receptor beta chains were read from a single sample in a study of CD8 T cells in Susac syndrome. TCRdb fed the immunoSEQ multiplex PCR reads into MiXCR, producing one record per CDR3 protein. The repertoire holds 180,000 or so distinct CDR3 sequences, with around 95% as singletons. The sample comprised CD4+ T cells from PBMCs. The receptors here all came from a human donor with multiple sclerosis. The CDR3 runs from the conserved cysteine through the conserved F or W. Fields, in order: J gene, V gene, D gene, clone size, CDR3 DNA, CDR3 protein. The D gene is left open where the match is weak. Where a row states a size, it is once, few, many or the class of an expanded clone; other rows omit it.

>TRBJ1-1|TRBV30|-|-
TGTGCCTGGAGTGTAGGTTTGGAGTCCGAAGCTTTCTTT
CAWSVGLESEAFF
>TRBJ2-6|TRBV12-3/TRBV12-4|-|once
TGTGCCAGCAGTCGATCCACAGGGCTCCCTGGGGCCAACGTCCTGACTTTC
CASSRSTGLPGANVLTF
>TRBJ1-2|TRBV20-1|-|-
TGCAGTGCTAGGAACAGGGCTGTCGGAGGCTACACCTTC
CSARNRAVGGYTF
>TRBJ1-2|TRBV3-1|-|-
TGTGCCAGCAGCCAACCGGGACGGCCCTATGGCTACACCTTC
CASSQPGRPYGYTF
>TRBJ2-4|TRBV20-1|TRBD1|-
TGCAGTGCAGGGACAGTTACAAACATTCAGTACTTC
CSAGTVTNIQYF
>TRBJ2-7|TRBV10-3|-|-
TGTGCCATCAGCAAAATTGACCCGACCACTTGGTACGAGCAGTACTTC
CAISKIDPTTWYEQYF
>TRBJ2-3|TRBV28|-|-
TGTGCCAGTAGACCGGGCCTTCAGGGGACAGATACGCAGTATTTT
CASRPGLQGTDTQYF
>TRBJ2-4|TRBV3-1|TRBD2|-
TGTGCCAGCAGGCAGACTAGCGGTGCCAAAAACATTCAGTACTTC
CASRQTSGAKNIQYF
>TRBJ1-1|TRBV12-3/TRBV12-4|-|-
TGTGCCAGCACCAGGACAGTTATGAACACTGAAGCTTTCTTT
CASTRTVMNTEAFF
>TRBJ2-3|TRBV9|TRBD2|-
TGTGCCAGCAGCGTTCCTAGCGGGTCCAGCACAGATACGCAGTATTTT
CASSVPSGSSTDTQYF
>TRBJ1-5|TRBV2|-|-
TGTGCCAGCAGGGGGGGCAGGGGCACCCGGTTGGGCAATCAGCCCCAGCATTTT
CASRGGRGTRLGNQPQHF
>TRBJ2-2|TRBV4-3|-|-
TGCGCCAGCAGCCAAGATGTGGACCTCGGGACGGCTGGGGAGCTGTTTTTT
CASSQDVDLGTAGELFF
>TRBJ1-5|TRBV30|TRBD1|-
TGTGCCTGGAGTGTACAGGGGGCTCCCTGGTTTCAGCCCCAGCATTTT
CAWSVQGAPWFQPQHF
>TRBJ1-2|TRBV3-1|-|-
TGTGCCAGCAGCCAAGATGTAGGTGGCTACACCTTC
CASSQDVGGYTF
>TRBJ1-1|TRBV13|-|-
TGTGCCAGCAGCCTCGGGGGGCTGAGGAACACTGAAGCTTTCTTT
CASSLGGLRNTEAFF
>TRBJ2-7|TRBV30|-|-
TGTGCCTATTCGTCGGGGGCAAACTACGAGCAGTACTTC
CAYSSGANYEQYF
>TRBJ1-5|TRBV5-6|-|-
TGTGCCAGCAGCCCCAGCACTAATAGCAATCAGCCCCAGCATTTT
CASSPSTNSNQPQHF
>TRBJ1-4|TRBV11-2|TRBD1|-
TGTGCCAGCAGTAGCCTGAAGGGACAGATAGATGGACTGTTTTTT
CASSSLKGQIDGLFF
>TRBJ1-3|TRBV28|-|-
TGTGCCAGCACCCGACCGCAGGGGCAGAGGAACACCATATATTTT
CASTRPQGQRNTIYF
>TRBJ2-7|TRBV20-1|TRBD1|-
TGCAGTGCTACCCGGGACAGGGCCCACGAGCAGTACTTC
CSATRDRAHEQYF
>TRBJ2-2|TRBV30|TRBD2|-
TGTGCCTGGAGTAGGGGAGGGGCTCATACCGGGGAGCTGTTTTTT
CAWSRGGAHTGELFF
>TRBJ2-7|TRBV4-3|-|-
TGCGCCAGCAGCCAAGCCGTCGGGGTGGCTCCCTACGAGCAGTACTTC
CASSQAVGVAPYEQYF
>TRBJ1-3|TRBV12-3/TRBV12-4|-|-
TGTGCCAGCAGTTTAATGCAGGTCGGAAACACCATATATTTT
CASSLMQVGNTIYF
>TRBJ2-2|TRBV6-2/TRBV6-3|-|-
TGTGCCAGCAGCAATGGACAGTCCACCGGGGAGCTGTTTTTT
CASSNGQSTGELFF
>TRBJ2-1|TRBV2|TRBD2|-
TGTGCCAGCGTAGGACTAGCGGGGTACAGCAATGAGCAGTTCTTC
CASVGLAGYSNEQFF
>TRBJ2-2|TRBV28|-|-
TGTGCCAGCACACCATCAACGGCGGGGTCCAACACCGGGGAGCTGTTTTTT
CASTPSTAGSNTGELFF
>TRBJ1-1|TRBV6-5|-|-
TGTGCCAGCAGTTACGGGCAATTAGCGGCGGGGGGTGAAGCTTTCTTT
CASSYGQLAAGGEAFF
>TRBJ1-1|TRBV29-1|-|-
TGCAGCGTTGAAGGGGTGGCTCGGGCTTTCTTT
CSVEGVARAFF
>TRBJ2-2|TRBV2|TRBD2|-
TGTGCCAGCAGTGACTTGCGGGGGGGCACCGGGGAGCTGTTTTTT
CASSDLRGGTGELFF
>TRBJ2-4|TRBV6-2/TRBV6-3|-|-
TGTGCCAGCAGTTACGGCAGGCGAGAAAACATTCAGTACTTC
CASSYGRRENIQYF
>TRBJ2-1|TRBV30|-|-
TGTGCCTGGTCCGCAGGGCGCTCCTACAATGAGCAGTTCTTC
CAWSAGRSYNEQFF